Detailed here is one T cell receptor beta chain. From germline, CDR1 is SGHKS and CDR2 YYEKEE (reference sequence). CDR3 size: 14 residues. Trimming removed 1 base from V and 1 base from J, with 8 bases in between. This specimen belongs to a study of T cell changes during pregnancy in multiple sclerosis. The data were produced by immunoSEQ multiplex PCR, yet TCRdb's version contains in-frame clones alone and is incomplete. The table lists 40,000 or so clones, 75% to 95% of them singletons, with around 0.45% in the top ten. Sequences were derived from CD4+ T cells from peripheral blood mononuclear cells, sampled in the third trimester of pregnancy. This sequence originates from a female donor with multiple sclerosis, enrolled in a pregnancy study. V usage is TRBV5-5 and J usage is TRBJ1-1; no clear D. The CDR3 region is CASSLIPQNTEAFF. CDR3 in DNA: TGTGCCAGCAGCTTGATCCCACAGAACACTGAAGCTTTCTTT.